The 21 T cell receptor beta chains given below trace back to one sample, sequenced in a study of T cells in women clearing cervical HPV infection. Libraries were prepared by immunoSEQ multiplex PCR; TCRdb keeps only in-frame clonotypes and omits some of them. This table holds under 30,000 clones. The material sequenced was blood buffy coat. These receptors were collected from a woman between 18 and 69 years old with a cervical HPV16 infection that either progressed to CIN3+ or cleared (not recorded which).

CDR3 region: CASSLGILAPYNEQFF. The sequenced CDR3 bases are TGTGCCAGCAGTTTAGGTATACTAGCGCCCTACAATGAG. This chain joins TRBV12-3 or TRBV12-4 and TRBJ2-1, with 7 nucleotides matching TRBD2. The read terminates 3 residues before the CDR3 end, so the remaining end is supplied by the germline J gene. V trimming: 1 base; J trimming: 2 bases; junction bases outside the gene matches: 5. The CDR3 extends over 16 amino acids.

In the case of this clone: The read falls 3 residues short of the CDR3 end, and the missing part is taken from the germline J gene. The rearrangement links TRBV19 to TRBJ1-3; TRBD1 aligns across 11 bases. This CDR3 spans 16 amino acids. J lost 2 bases, V lost 3 bases, and 3 bases had no gene match. Germline CDR1 is LNHDA and CDR2 is SQIVND (reference sequence). The CDR3: CASSIADRGPGNTIYF. Partial CDR3 DNA: TGTGCCAGTAGTATTGCGGACAGGGGGCCTGGAAACACC. Filled out from reference TRBV19 and TRBJ1-3, the complete variable domain reads DGGITQSPKYLFRKEGQNVTLSCEQNLNHDAMYWYRQDPGQGLRLIYYSQIVNDFQKGDIAEGYSVSREKKESFPLTVTSAQKNPTAFYLCASSIADRGPGNTIYFGEGSWLTVV.

Notes on this clone: The read finishes 3 residues shy of the CDR3 end, and the germline J gene is used to complete it. The chain combines TRBV30 with TRBJ2-1, with 9 positions matching TRBD1. Germline V gene lookup returns CDR1 GTSNPN and CDR2 SVGIG (reference sequence). Trimming took 3 bases from V and 5 from J; bases not matched to a gene: 8. The CDR3 runs 15 residues. The CDR3 bases that were read are TGTGCCTGGAGACCCCCGGACAGGGGAAACAATGAG. Amino acids: CAWRPPDRGNNE. The whole CDR3 reads CAWRPPDRGNNEQFF.

A remark on this clone: The read falls 3 residues short of the CDR3 end, and the missing part is taken from the germline J gene. The chain joins TRBV5-1 to TRBJ2-1, with TRBD1 matching 8 bases. Germline V lookup: CDR1 SGHRS, CDR2 YFSETQ. Losses at the gene ends were 4 bases for V and 5 bases for J; bases not matched to a gene: 8. The CDR3 length is 15 residues. CDR3 bases read: TGCGCCAGCAGCGGCAGGGGGCGTCGGGACAATGAG. Translation: CASSGRGRRDNE. The whole CDR3 reads CASSGRGRRDNEQFF. Based on the CDR3 plus reference TRBV5-1 and TRBJ2-1, the full variable domain is KAGVTQTPRYLIKTRGQQVTLSCSPISGHRSVSWYQQTPGQGLQFLFEYFSETQRNKGNFPGRFSGRQFSNSRSEMNVSTLELGDSALYLCASSGRGRRDNEQFFGPGTRLTVL.

About this clone itself: The read ends 3 residues early relative to the CDR3; the germline J gene fills the gap. This rearrangement joins TRBV5-6 to TRBJ1-2; no clear D gene. Trimming removed 0 bases from V and 6 bases from J, with 15 bases in between. The CDR3 is made up of 15 amino acids. The germline V gene has CDR1 SGHDT and CDR2 YYEEEE. The CDR3 bases that were read are TGTGCCAGCAGCTTGGCCGGGGTTCCTGCGAATGGC. Translation: CASSLAGVPANG. Given in full, the CDR3 is CASSLAGVPANGYTF.

About this clone: The read terminates 3 residues before the CDR3 end, so the remaining end is supplied by the germline J gene. The chain employs TRBV7-9 and TRBJ1-2; D is unclear. The CDR3 is 15 residues long. Looked up from germline, CDR1 is SEHNR and CDR2 is FQNEAQ (reference sequence). The CDR3 bases that were read are TGTGCCAGCAGCTTTCGGGCGGGAGGGCCACTTGAC. Translating gives CASSFRAGGPLD. The whole CDR3 protein is CASSFRAGGPLDYTF.

Regarding this clone: The read ends 3 residues shy of where the CDR3 ends; the end is completed using the germline J gene. The rearrangement joins TRBV20-1 to TRBJ2-7, with 11 bases fitting TRBD2. This CDR3 has 14 residues. J gave up 3 bases and V 2 bases, and 3 bases lay outside the gene matches. Germline V lookup: CDR1 DFQATT, CDR2 SNEGSKA (reference sequence). The sequenced CDR3 bases are TGCAGTGCTAGATCTCTAGCGGGGGGCTACGAG. It yields the protein CSARSLAGGYE. The whole CDR3 protein reads CSARSLAGGYEQYF.

Of note for this clone: The sequence runs out 3 residues before the end of the CDR3; the remainder is reconstructed from the germline J gene. The chain combines TRBV13 with TRBJ1-2; 7 bases align to TRBD1. The CDR3 runs 13 residues. The germline V gene encodes CDR1 PRHDT and CDR2 FYEKMQ (reference sequence). The CDR3 is CASSRQGTDTYTF. The sequenced CDR3 bases are TGTGCCAGCAGCCGACAGGGCACAGATACC. The variable domain in full, with the rest retrieved from reference TRBV13 and TRBJ1-2, is AAGVIQSPRHLIKEKRETATLKCYPIPRHDTVYWYQQGPGQDPQFLISFYEKMQSDKGSIPDRFSAQQFSDYHSELNMSSLELGDSALYFCASSRQGTDTYTFGSGTRLTVV.

Worth noting for this clone: The CDR3 extends 3 residues past the end of the read, so its final part is completed from the germline J gene. This chain joins TRBV7-9 and TRBJ1-1; TRBD1 is a possible D gene (6 bases). CDR3 length equals 14 residues. Germline-derived CDR1 and CDR2 are SEHNR and FQNEAQ (reference sequence). The CDR3 here is CASSLLGGQFRAFF. The DNA read from the CDR3 is TGTGCCAGCAGCCTTTTGGGTGGACAGTTCCGG. The full variable domain, its missing parts supplied by reference TRBV7-9 and TRBJ1-1, is DTGVSQNPRHKITKRGQNVTFRCDPISEHNRLYWYRQTLGQGPEFLTYFQNEAQLEKSRLLSDRFSAERPKGSFSTLEIQRTEQGDSAMYLCASSLLGGQFRAFFGQGTRLTVV.

Worth noting for this clone: The read ends 3 residues before the CDR3 terminus; that terminus is restored from the germline J gene. This chain uses TRBV29-1 with TRBJ2-1; the D gene is possibly TRBD2 (6 bases). Trimming stripped 4 bases from V and 6 bases from J, with 25 bases between. CDR3 length: 17 residues. Germline lookup yields CDR1 SQVTM and CDR2 ANQGSEA. CDR3 in amino acids: CSVGLLAAPTSGNEQFF. The sequenced part of the CDR3 DNA is TGCAGCGTTGGGTTATTAGCGGCCCCCACGTCGGGCAATGAG.

Of note for this clone: The CDR3 extends 3 residues past the end of the read, so its final part is completed from the germline J gene. This chain links TRBV19 with TRBJ2-6; possible D gene TRBD1, 5 bases. CDR1 is LNHDA, CDR2 SQIVND, per germline (reference sequence). The V end lost 4 bases, the J end lost 0 bases, and 13 bases lay between the germline ends. The CDR3 contains 17 residues. The covered CDR3 bases are TGTGCCAGTAGTAGAATACAGGTTGTCTCTGGGGCCAACGTC. This translates into CASSRIQVVSGANV. The CDR3 as a whole reads CASSRIQVVSGANVLTF.

As concerns this clone: The read gets to within 3 residues of the CDR3 end, and the germline J gene fills in the rest. The V gene is TRBV7-2, the J gene TRBJ2-2; 11 bases match TRBD1. Per the germline V gene, CDR1 is SGHTA and CDR2 is FQGNSA. The CDR3 runs 15 residues. The CDR3 DNA, read in part, is TGTGCCAGCAGCTCCAGGACAGGGGGCCGGGAAAAG. Residues: CASSSRTGGREK. The full CDR3 sequence reads CASSSRTGGREKLFF.

Details on this clone: Sequencing ends 3 residues short of the CDR3 end; the germline J gene provides the rest. This chain links TRBV5-1 with TRBJ1-4; the match to TRBD1 covers 10 bases. Germline CDR1 and CDR2: SGHRS and YFSETQ. The J segment lost 6 bases and the V segment lost 6 bases, leaving 5 bases of the junction unmatched. The CDR3 extends over 14 amino acids. The covered CDR3 bases are TGCGCCAGCAAACGGGGGACAGGGGATGAAAAA. Amino acids: CASKRGTGDEK. The whole CDR3 protein reads CASKRGTGDEKLFF.

Concerning this clone itself: The read terminates 3 residues ahead of where the CDR3 ends, so the germline J gene completes it. The V and J genes are TRBV23-1 and TRBJ1-5, with a possible D match to TRBD1 (5 bases). TRBV23-1 belongs to the ORF category, with a function that is uncertain. CDR3 length: 16 residues. Trimming pared 0 bases from V and 6 bases from J, leaving 15 bases between. Incomplete CDR3 DNA: TGCGCCAGCAGTCAATCCACTCAGGGCTGGGGTCAGCCC. Translation gives CASSQSTQGWGQP. The whole CDR3 region reads CASSQSTQGWGQPQHF.

For this clone: The read gets to within 3 residues of the CDR3 end, and the germline J gene fills in the rest. V is TRBV6-4 and J is TRBJ2-1, with D possibly matching TRBD1 (6 bases). The CDR3 spans 15 residues. Trimming left V 4 bases short and J 1 base short, with 11 bases between. Germline CDR1 reads MRHNA; CDR2 reads SNTAGT. CDR3 sequence: CASSVGADSYNEQFF. The sequenced CDR3 bases are TGTGCCAGCAGTGTGGGGGCGGATTCCTACAATGAG.

To note about this clone: The read is 3 residues too short to cover the CDR3 end, so that end is filled in from the germline J gene. The chain uses TRBV20-1 and TRBJ2-1; D remains unclear. The germline V gene has CDR1 DFQATT and CDR2 SNEGSKA (reference sequence). CDR3 length: 14 residues. V lost 0 bases and J 6 bases, leaving 12 bases between the germline ends. The CDR3 bases that were read are TGCAGTGCTAGAGAACTCGGCCCAGGCAATGAG. Translated: CSARELGPGNE. The full CDR3 protein is CSARELGPGNEQFF.

As concerns this clone: The read ends 3 residues before the CDR3 terminus; that terminus is restored from the germline J gene. The chain employs TRBV19 and TRBJ2-3; TRBD1 agrees at 9 bases. CDR3 size: 16 residues. Germline CDR1 reads LNHDA; CDR2 reads SQIVND (reference sequence). This chain's CDR3 is CASSPGDRALQETQYF. The DNA read from the CDR3 is TGTGCCAGTAGCCCCGGGGACAGGGCCCTCCAAGAGACG.

A word on this clone: The CDR3 extends 3 residues past the end of the read, so its final part is completed from the germline J gene. The rearrangement uses TRBV28 and TRBJ2-5, with D uncertain. This CDR3 has 14 residues. V was pared by 5 bases and J by 5 bases, with 15 bases between. Germline CDR1 is MDHEN and CDR2 is SYDVKM. The sequenced part of the CDR3 DNA is TGTGCCAGCAGTGCTAGTAGTAGGTTGGAGACC. Translating gives CASSASSRLET. The CDR3 reads in full as CASSASSRLETQYF.

A remark on this clone: The read ends 3 residues early relative to the CDR3; the germline J gene fills the gap. This chain connects TRBV7-9 to TRBJ1-2, with unresolved D. Per germline, CDR1 SEHNR and CDR2 FQNEAQ (reference sequence). This CDR3 contains 12 residues. CDR3 DNA, as far as it was read: TGTGCCAGCAGCTTAGACCACTACGAC. The encoded protein is CASSLDHYD. Given in full, the CDR3 is CASSLDHYDYTF.

Regarding this clone: The observed sequence ends 3 residues before the CDR3 terminus, with the missing tail filled in from the germline J gene. The chain uses TRBV4-1 and TRBJ1-4, with TRBD1 as a possible D gene (5 bases). CDR3 length: 18 residues. The V gene's germline CDR1 is MGHRA and CDR2 YSYEKL. Trimming took off 0 bases at V and 8 bases at J, with 22 bases between the two ends. CDR3 bases read: TGCGCCAGCAGCCAAGACTATGCGGGGGGACCCCCCCAAGAAAAA. Translated: CASSQDYAGGPPQEK. The CDR3 in full is CASSQDYAGGPPQEKLFF.

As for this clone: The read ends 3 residues shy of where the CDR3 ends; the end is completed using the germline J gene. V and J are TRBV18 and TRBJ2-2, with 11 bases fitting TRBD1. The V and J ends lost 3 bases and 0 bases, in that order; junction bases with no gene match: 0. This CDR3 has 16 residues. Germline CDR1 and CDR2: KGHSH and LQKENI. The part of the CDR3 DNA that was read is TGTGCCAGCTCACCGGGACAGGGGGCGAACACCGGGGAG. It is translated as CASSPGQGANTGE. The whole CDR3 sequence reads CASSPGQGANTGELFF.